The source of this T cell receptor (beta chain) is a study of cytomegalovirus exposure and HLA in healthy donors (TCRdb year 2017). Study-wide context: In an earlier analysis of under 750 of the donors, 276 Gb of sequence data and 117 million unique TCR beta sequences from 150 million to 200 million T cells were reported. Around 320 gigabases of sequencing data and approximately 93 million unique TCR sequences were included in an early release covering 500 to 750 HLA-typed donors. Of the 300 to 500 genotyped donors, 70% to 90% were placed in the genetic ancestry cluster associated with self-reported Caucasian donors. The aim of the study was to test whether cataloging public T cell receptors could identify signatures of past pathogen exposure. The T cell repertoires of 666 subjects were profiled by immunosequencing and related to cytomegalovirus serostatus. Besides the first cohort of 550 to 750 subjects, a separate validation cohort made up of 120 different subjects was used. To predict cytomegalovirus infection status, the study brought together high-throughput TCR immunosequencing, statistical association of individual TCRs with disease status, and machine learning. In a later analysis, previously published TCR beta repertoires from about 640 donors were re-analyzed and high-resolution HLA genotyping was added so that TCR occurrence patterns could be studied. In the later analysis, no new phenotypic data were used to find candidate immune exposures; instead, reliance was placed on TCR beta sequences and their occurrence across donors. In an earlier analysis of 500 to 650 of the donors, high-throughput TCR beta sequencing was used to judge whether each TCR beta V gene segment behaved as functional or pseudogenic. Donor age, sex, ethnicity and CMV serostatus were compiled together with the repertoire data. A later genetic analysis took genome-wide SNP genotypes for about 55% of the 666 donors and used that subset as a discovery cohort. All discovery cohort repertoires had been generated on a single sequencing platform. Class I and class II HLA loci were covered by the typing at four-digit resolution. The number of donors typed differed by locus, with about 629-630 for A, B, C, DRB1 and DQB1, roughly 520 for DQA1, over 600 for DPA1, and 450 to 480 for DPB1. Four to six DR-DQ haplotypes were handled as single units for association and clustering, since linkage in the cohort was strong. On average, around 240,000 unique TCR beta nucleotide sequences were sequenced per donor among a few hundred genotyped donors of the cohort, with 15% to 20% of those sequences being non-productive.

With regard to this clone: Its antigen remains unidentified. The sample holds no much larger clone one base away, and base qualities are not on file.

The investigation overall reported the following: In a later analysis, HLA-associated TCR beta chains were found to be more clonally expanded and to have lower generation probabilities than equally common non-associated chains. Specific HLA alleles were associated with 15,000 to 20,000 TCR beta sequences at a false discovery rate of 0.05 in a later analysis. A further reported finding was that TCR beta sequences accurately predicted the HLA-A and HLA-B alleles for most subjects in the first cohort. In a later genetic analysis, fewer N-insertions in productive TCRs were reported among donors in an Asian-associated ancestry cluster than the approximately 670-donor mean. The authors suggested that the approach could potentially be generalized to other disease states and immunological phenotypes. In this cohort, only TCR beta chains were sequenced, and detectable features were limited by the absence of alpha or paired-chain data. The sequencing pipeline was judged likely to have produced a cluster of highly shared sequence variants as a technical artifact. The classifier was reported to diagnose cytomegalovirus status with high specificity and sensitivity in both the original and validation cohorts. When HLA alleles, especially DR and DQ, strongly co-occurred, attributing TCR associations to individual alleles was difficult. A total of 150 or so TCR beta chains were listed by the study as associated with cytomegalovirus. Because some donors lacked HLA typing at each locus, the association tests relied only on the typed subset. Broadly in line with IMGT annotations, most TCR beta V segments showed up in productive rearrangements about 90% or about 30% of the time in an earlier analysis of 450 to 600 of the donors. In a later analysis, the rate of TCR association differed among HLA loci, with DRB1 alleles having the most associated TCRs and HLA-C alleles having the fewest. Because the 87-base-pair reads could not distinguish some IMGT-functional V segments, including TRBV6-2 and TRBV6-3, those segments were excluded. Correlated functional status among segregating V segments might be attributable to linkage disequilibrium, but an unknown experimental factor could not be ruled out. V-gene and J-gene trimming of TCR beta chains was associated with a missense DCLRE1C variant in a later genetic analysis, and the association was replicated in an independent cohort. For the cohort, immune exposure information was limited to CMV serostatus. In vitro tests confirmed that three of the cytomegalovirus-associated TCR beta chains recognize cytomegalovirus antigens. Most CMV-associated TCR beta chains appeared to be HLA-restricted in a later analysis, and the HLA associations seemed to be driven largely by CMV exposure. The earlier analysis of 587 of the donors excluded 15 to 20 rarely observed V segments, including chromosome 9 orphons, because counts were too low. While some public TCRs were present in many individuals, most TCR sequences turned up only very rarely across donors. The presence/absence analyses assumed that sequencing depth was roughly uniform across donors, and that assumption may not be true. Several of the top co-occurrence clusters appeared to be linked to parvovirus B19, influenza, CMV and Epstein-Barr virus, according to a later analysis.

The receptor library was made with the immunoSEQ multiplex PCR assay. A mixture of 60 forward primers for TCR Vbeta segments and 13 reverse primers for TCR Jbeta segments was used in the multiplex PCR. The CDR3 region of rearranged TCR beta genes was amplified from genomic DNA with a multiplex PCR assay. The amplified TCR beta libraries were sequenced on the Illumina HiSeq System as 87-base-pair reads. On the study's bioinformatics: A later analysis counted approximately 74 million unique TCR beta chains across the 690 or so repertoires, and about 10 million of these chains were shared by at least two donors. A nearest-neighbor algorithm error-corrected the raw reads and collapsed the reads into unique sequences, merging closely related sequences to remove PCR and sequencing errors. V, D and J gene segments were assigned by aligning CDR3 sequences to IMGT reference sequences. Each retained sequence needed at least a six-nucleotide match to both a V gene segment and a J gene segment. Rearrangements were classified as productive when the CDR3 lacked stop codons and remained in frame with V and J, and all other rearrangements were classified as non-productive. Following IMGT convention, CDR3 was defined as the stretch from the second conserved V-encoded cysteine up to the conserved J-encoded phenylalanine. The earlier analysis of about 620 of the donors excluded sequences that lacked an unambiguous match to a single V gene segment. In an earlier analysis of a few hundred of the donors, V segments were called functional above 56.7% productive rearrangements and were called segregating when the between-donor standard deviation exceeded 5%. A statistical classification framework was built to diagnose cytomegalovirus status from the catalog of TCR beta chain sequences. V and J gene assignment, in a later analysis, came from comparing TCR nucleotide sequences with IMGT/GENE-DB human TR gene sequences. Using the TCRdist pipeline, a later analysis assigned CDR3 sequences along with most-parsimonious VDJ recombination scenarios. A later analysis defined each TCR beta chain by its CDR3 amino acid sequence plus V-gene family, and excluded reads lacking a unique V-gene family. To address suspected cross-contamination and a sequencing artifact, a later analysis removed approximately 590 highly shared, low-generation-probability nucleotide sequences. In a later analysis, a clonal expansion index for each public chain was calculated from normalized within-repertoire ranks of inferred template counts. In a later analysis, generation probabilities were computed with a VDJ recombination model fitted to out-of-frame rearrangements, and the resulting probabilities were checked against IGoR. Hypergeometric tests were used in a later analysis to score TCR-TCR, TCR-HLA and TCR-CMV co-occurrence, with a repertoire-size bias correction applied to the TCR pairs. False discovery rates were estimated in a later analysis by permuting HLA or CMV assignments 20 times. In a later analysis, co-occurring TCRs were grouped using DBSCAN, with TCRdist sequence similarity added in when clustering inside HLA-allele-positive subsets. Repertoires with fewer than 30,000 or more than 120,000 public chains, plus five repertoires with anomalous nucleotide sharing, were excluded from co-occurrence clustering. TCRdb stores this immuneACCESS table with in-frame sequences only. Part of the clones is absent; in the studies checked, under half of the shortfall reflects unresolved V genes, and no reason is known for the rest. V and J calls plus clone size are reproduced from that table; the DNA served to infer D and trimming. Recorded for this sample are 150,000 to 200,000 clones; approximately 79% of them occurred a single time. About 14% of the sample lies in the top ten.

Trimming removed 0 bases from V and 5 bases from J, leaving 11 bases between the germline ends. The CDR3 runs 14 amino acids, cysteine and phenylalanine included. Of the read, only the CDR3 DNA is kept; its 42 bases are in frame from base 1. The germline V gene gives CDR1 as SGHRS and CDR2 as YFSETQ. The cohort consisted of fewer than 700 healthy bone marrow donors. At the time of sampling, every cohort member was nominally healthy, though immune exposures that went unrecorded were likely present. The donor tested CMV seropositive and was one of the 289 seropositive cohort members. A peripheral blood sample was collected from each donor, and TCR beta sequencing was performed on peripheral blood mononuclear cells. Genomic DNA extraction from the blood cell samples was performed with the Qiagen DNeasy Blood Extraction Kit.

Rearrangement joined TRBV5-1 to TRBJ2-5; the D gene identity is not certain. Sequencing input: PBMCs. The receptor's source is a man in his fifties in good health and CMV-seropositive. The DNA sequence is TGCGCCAGCAGCTTGGCCATTAGTCGGGAGACCCAGTACTTC. It specifies CASSLAISRETQYF.